Included here is one TCR beta chain sequence, with context. Its antigen is as yet unknown. Clones were read by immunoSEQ multiplex PCR, and TCRdb kept only the in-frame ones, dropping some. The sample contains more than 12,000 clones, around 94% of which appear only once. This specimen belongs to a study of graft-versus-host responses after intestinal transplantation. For the study at large: Isolated intestinal, liver-intestinal, or multivisceral transplants were what recipients had. Each patient got anti-thymocyte globulin induction, then tacrolimus and steroids for approximately three years.

The germline V and J ends were trimmed by 0 bases and 2 bases, with 11 bases remaining between them. The CDR3 contains 16 residues. The germline gives CDR1 SGHAT, CDR2 FQNNGV. General study findings and limits: Clonal ratios of graft-versus-host to host-versus-graft in allografts were high for patients exhibiting graft-donor T cell macrochimerism. The authors found GvH clones in recipient marrow, some appearing first in ileum or blood.

The sequence was obtained from a human patient who received an intestinal transplant, so some T cells may come from the graft donor. V is TRBV11-2 and J is TRBJ2-1; D is perhaps TRBD1 (6 bases). The starting material was PBMCs, obtained 9 days after transplant. The CDR3 loop reads CASSLDFGTPYNEQFF. CDR3 DNA sequence: TGTGCCAGCAGCTTAGATTTCGGGACACCCTACAATGAGCAGTTCTTC.